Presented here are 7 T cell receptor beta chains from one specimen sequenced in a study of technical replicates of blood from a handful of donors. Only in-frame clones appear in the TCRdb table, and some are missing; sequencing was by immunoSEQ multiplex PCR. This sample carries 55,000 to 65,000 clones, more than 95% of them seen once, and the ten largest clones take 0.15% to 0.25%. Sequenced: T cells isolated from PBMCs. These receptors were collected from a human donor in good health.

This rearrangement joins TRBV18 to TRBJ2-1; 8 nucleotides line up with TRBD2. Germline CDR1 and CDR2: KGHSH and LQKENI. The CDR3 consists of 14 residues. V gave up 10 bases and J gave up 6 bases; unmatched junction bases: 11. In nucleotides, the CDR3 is TGTGCCATCCGTCGGGCAGCGGGAGTCAATGAGCAGTTCTTC. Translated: CAIRRAAGVNEQFF.

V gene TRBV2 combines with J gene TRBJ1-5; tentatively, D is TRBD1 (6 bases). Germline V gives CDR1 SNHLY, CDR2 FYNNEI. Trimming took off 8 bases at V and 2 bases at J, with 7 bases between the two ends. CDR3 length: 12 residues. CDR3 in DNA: TGTGCCAGCTCAGGGGGCAATCAGCCCCAGCATTTT. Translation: CASSGGNQPQHF.

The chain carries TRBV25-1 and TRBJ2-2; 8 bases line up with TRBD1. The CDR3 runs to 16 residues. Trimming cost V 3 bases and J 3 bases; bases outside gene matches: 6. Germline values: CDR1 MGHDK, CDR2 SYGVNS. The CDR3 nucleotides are TGTGCCAGCAGTGAGCCGGGACAGGAGTACACCGGGGAGCTGTTTTTT. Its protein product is CASSEPGQEYTGELFF.

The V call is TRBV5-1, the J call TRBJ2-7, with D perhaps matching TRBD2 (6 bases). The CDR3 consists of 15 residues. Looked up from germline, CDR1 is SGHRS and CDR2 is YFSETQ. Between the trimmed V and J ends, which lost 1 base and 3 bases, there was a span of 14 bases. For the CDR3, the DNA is TGCGCCAGCAGCTTGTCGGCTAGCGAGAACTACGAGCAGTACTTC. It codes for CASSLSASENYEQYF.

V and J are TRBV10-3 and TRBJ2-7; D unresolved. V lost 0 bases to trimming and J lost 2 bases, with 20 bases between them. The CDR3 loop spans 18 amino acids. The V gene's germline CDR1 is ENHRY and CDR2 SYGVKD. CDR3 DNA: TGTGCCATCAGTGAGTCGACGTTGGGCAGAAAGGTCCCCTACGAGCAGTACTTC. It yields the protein CAISESTLGRKVPYEQYF.

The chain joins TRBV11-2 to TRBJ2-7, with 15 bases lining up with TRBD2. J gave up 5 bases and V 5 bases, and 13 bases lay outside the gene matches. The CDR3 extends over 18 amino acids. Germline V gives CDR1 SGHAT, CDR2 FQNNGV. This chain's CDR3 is CASSLGLAGGLSSNEQYF. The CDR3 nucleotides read TGTGCCAGCAGCCTTGGACTAGCGGGAGGGCTTAGTTCTAACGAGCAGTACTTC.

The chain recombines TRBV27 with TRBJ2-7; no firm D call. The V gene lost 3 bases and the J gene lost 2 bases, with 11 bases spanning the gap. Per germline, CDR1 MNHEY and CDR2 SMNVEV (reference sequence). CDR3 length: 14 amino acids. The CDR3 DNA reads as TGTGCCAGCAGTTTGGCGACTTCCACCTACGAGCAGTACTTC. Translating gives CASSLATSTYEQYF.